This T cell receptor beta chain was sequenced in a study of blood T cell repertoires in COVID-19. Trimming stripped 1 base from V and 2 bases from J, with 12 bases between. Germline loops: CDR1 LGHDT, CDR2 YNNKEL (reference sequence). The CDR3 has 16 amino acids. Per the original methods: Reference gene primers were amplified, and this amplification served to estimate nucleated cell counts. Sequenced by immunoSEQ multiplex PCR; TCRdb stores in-frame clones only, minus some. The D gene and trimming were derived from the DNA, and the V and J assignments and clone size from that table. Of roughly 220,000 clones listed, roughly nine tenths are singletons.

V gene TRBV3-1 (or the pseudogene TRBV3-2) combines with J gene TRBJ2-4, with a possible D match to TRBD2 (5 bases). The clonotype comes from a woman in her 30s who had recovered from COVID-19. The specimen sequenced was PBMCs or T cells enriched from blood (not recorded which). The CDR3, as DNA: TGTGCCAGCAGCCAAGCCGGGGTGGTTTCCAAAAACATTCAGTACTTC. Amino acids: CASSQAGVVSKNIQYF.